The 32 T cell receptor beta chains presented below share a single source sample, sequenced in a study of shared T cell receptors in the human thymus. Assay: immunoSEQ multiplex PCR; the TCRdb copy retains only in-frame clones and omits some. The sample consists of 640,000 or so clones, 87% of them appearing once. These data were likewise used in another study, on human thymus T cells.

Sequenced: thymocytes. These receptors all come from a boy in the first two years of life with a congenital heart defect.

This rearrangement joins TRBV7-8 to TRBJ2-2; TRBD1 matches at 12 bases. Germline assignment: CDR1 SGHVS and CDR2 FQNEAQ. The CDR3 spans 16 residues. The junction had 5 bases not matched to a gene; V was cut back by 5 bases and J by 4 bases. The CDR3 DNA sequence: TGTGCCAGCAGCGGACGGGACAGGGGGCTCACCGGGGAGCTGTTTTTT. It codes for CASSGRDRGLTGELFF.

This clone was observed a few times. The chain employs TRBV19 and TRBJ1-1; D remains ambiguous. Germline CDR1 reads LNHDA; CDR2 reads SQIVND (reference sequence). This CDR3 has 14 residues. Trimming removed 2 bases at V and 2 bases at J, with 9 bases between. In DNA form, the CDR3 reads TGTGCCAGTAGTATAACGGTAGTCAACACTGAAGCTTTCTTT. Encoded protein: CASSITVVNTEAFF.

The chain carries TRBV11-2 and TRBJ1-6; no definite D call. Germline CDR1 is SGHAT and CDR2 is FQNNGV. This CDR3 is 13 amino acids long. V was shortened by 3 bases and J by 8 bases, with 8 bases between the two germline ends. This CDR3 reads CASSLAGDSPLHF. CDR3 nucleotides: TGTGCCAGCAGCTTGGCCGGGGATTCACCCCTCCACTTT.

The CDR3 loop reads CASSGEREVIYNEQFF. The CDR3 nucleotides read TGTGCCAGCAGCGGTGAGCGGGAGGTCATCTACAATGAGCAGTTCTTC. The chain couples TRBV9 to TRBJ2-1; TRBD2 aligns across 9 bases. The CDR3 length is 16 residues. V lost 3 bases, J lost 3 bases, and 7 bases stayed unmatched. Germline V gene lookup returns CDR1 SGDLS and CDR2 YYNGEE. The full variable domain, its missing parts supplied by reference TRBV9 and TRBJ2-1, is DSGVTQTPKHLITATGQRVTLRCSPRSGDLSVYWYQQSLDQGLQFLIQYYNGEERAKGNILERFSAQQFPDLHSELNLSSLELGDSALYFCASSGEREVIYNEQFFGPGTRLTVL.

The chain is built from TRBV2 and TRBJ2-5; D may be TRBD2 (5 bases). The CDR3 extends over 12 amino acids. CDR1 is SNHLY, CDR2 FYNNEI, per germline. Trimming shortened V by 6 bases and J by 4 bases, and 9 bases separated the two germline ends. DNA of the CDR3: TGTGCCAGCAGGCCGGAGGTAGAGACCCAGTACTTC. Amino acid sequence: CASRPEVETQYF.

This clone was recorded only once. The chain couples TRBV5-6 to TRBJ2-1; D remains unclear. There are 14 residues in the CDR3. Germline loops: CDR1 SGHDT, CDR2 YYEEEE. V was shortened by 2 bases and J by 6 bases, with 12 bases between the two germline ends. The CDR3 DNA reads TGTGCCAGCAGCTTAGGCGGCTCCGGCAATGAGCAGTTCTTC. It specifies CASSLGGSGNEQFF.

CDR3: CASSPRPGGQADTQYF. As DNA, the CDR3 is TGTGCCAGCAGCCCCAGACCGGGGGGGCAAGCAGATACGCAGTATTTT. The chain carries TRBV9 and TRBJ2-3; 8 nucleotides match TRBD2. This CDR3 is 16 amino acids long. Trimming at V came to 4 bases and at J to 4 bases, leaving 11 bases not matched to a gene. Germline V CDR1 and CDR2: SGDLS, YYNGEE.

This clone was seen a handful of times. This rearrangement joins TRBV29-1 to TRBJ1-2; D unclear. The CDR3 sequence is 11 residues long. CDR1 SQVTM and CDR2 ANQGSEA come from the germline V gene. Trimming cost V 6 bases and J 3 bases, with 8 bases left between them. CDR3 amino acids: CSVSGDYGYTF. The CDR3 DNA reads as TGCAGCGTATCCGGGGACTATGGCTACACCTTC.

The CDR3 loop is CASSSVGGSPTNEKLFF. In DNA form, the CDR3 reads TGTGCCAGCAGTTCGGTTGGAGGGTCGCCAACTAATGAAAAACTGTTTTTT. The V call is TRBV28, the J call TRBJ1-4; D remains unclear. The ends were cut back, 4 bases at V and 0 bases at J, with 15 bases in the middle. The CDR3 contains 17 residues. The germline V gene encodes CDR1 MDHEN and CDR2 SYDVKM.

This chain links TRBV14 with TRBJ1-1; D call uncertain. Germline CDR1 reads SGHDN; CDR2 reads FVKESK. The CDR3 spans 15 residues. V shed 1 base and J shed 3 bases, with 12 bases lying between them. The CDR3 bases are TGTGCCAGCAGCCAAGTTGGAGGCCACCACACTGAAGCTTTCTTT. Its translation is CASSQVGGHHTEAFF.

Worth noting for this clone: Distinct nucleotide sequences in the sample also encode this CDR3. J is TRBJ2-7 and V is TRBV7-9; D not resolved. From germline, CDR1 is SEHNR and CDR2 FQNEAQ (reference sequence). Trimming took off 6 bases at V and 0 bases at J, with 9 bases between the two ends. The length of the CDR3 is 13 residues. The CDR3 loop reads CASSRDISYEQYF. The CDR3 DNA follows: TGTGCCAGCAGTCGAGACATCTCCTACGAGCAGTACTTC.

V gene TRBV29-1 combines with J gene TRBJ1-1; D is undetermined. The germline gives CDR1 SQVTM, CDR2 ANQGSEA. V shed 4 bases and J shed 0 bases, with 6 bases lying between them. CDR3 length equals 12 residues. The CDR3 coding sequence is TGCAGCGTTGTCCGAGTGAACACTGAAGCTTTCTTT. This sequence encodes CSVVRVNTEAFF.

This clone was counted once. The chain combines TRBV2 with TRBJ2-7; D is uncertain. The length of the CDR3 is 12 residues. From germline, CDR1 is SNHLY and CDR2 FYNNEI. V was pared by 7 bases and J by 0 bases, with 7 bases between. This CDR3 reads CASMAVSYEQYF. In DNA, the CDR3 is TGTGCCAGCATGGCGGTCTCCTACGAGCAGTACTTC.

The V gene is TRBV5-6, the J gene TRBJ2-1; 11 positions agree with TRBD2. Germline V gene sequence: CDR1 SGHDT, CDR2 YYEEEE. The CDR3 sequence is 19 residues long. With V trimmed by 7 bases and J by 10 bases, 25 bases remained unmatched. The CDR3 loop is CASVRGGLFSGRAEGEQFF. The CDR3 coding sequence is TGTGCCAGCGTACGTGGGGGGCTCTTTAGCGGGAGGGCCGAGGGGGAGCAGTTCTTC.

V and J are TRBV5-1 and TRBJ2-7; TRBD2 aligns across 15 bases. CDR1 and CDR2 (germline): SGHRS, YFSETQ. Trimming cost V 4 bases and J 5 bases; bases outside gene matches: 13. This CDR3 contains 18 residues. CDR3 sequence (DNA): TGCGCCAGCAGCGTATACCGGAAGGGACTAGCGGGAGGTAACGAGCAGTACTTC. Protein sequence: CASSVYRKGLAGGNEQYF.

V usage is TRBV28 and J usage is TRBJ1-6, with D possibly matching TRBD1 (5 bases). The germline V and J ends were trimmed by 4 bases and 6 bases, with 13 bases remaining between them. Germline V gene data show CDR1 as MDHEN and CDR2 as SYDVKM. The CDR3 loop spans 15 amino acids. The CDR3 reads CASSSTVVFNSPLHF. The CDR3 nucleotides are TGTGCCAGCAGTTCGACAGTGGTTTTTAATTCACCCCTCCACTTT.

The chain couples TRBV19 to TRBJ1-5, with a possible D match to TRBD1 (5 bases). The germline gives CDR1 LNHDA, CDR2 SQIVND (reference sequence). The CDR3 is made up of 14 amino acids. V was pared by 10 bases and J by 7 bases, with 20 bases between. The DNA of the CDR3 is TGTGCCACCGACCCTTTAGGGGTTTACCAGCCCCAGCATTTT. Protein product: CATDPLGVYQPQHF.

The genes are TRBV6-1 and TRBJ1-6; no reliable D call. The V gene's germline CDR1 is MNHNS and CDR2 SASEGT. The CDR3 has 16 residues. V was pared by 1 base and J by 5 bases, with 12 bases between. This CDR3 reads CASSEGGVGNNSPLHF. The CDR3 DNA sequence: TGTGCCAGCAGTGAAGGCGGGGTAGGAAATAATTCACCCCTCCACTTT.

The V call is TRBV4-3, the J call TRBJ2-5; TRBD2 matches 7 bases. The CDR3 has 16 amino acids. From germline, CDR1 is LGHNA and CDR2 YSLEER. With 0 bases clipped from V and 2 bases from J, the junction kept 6 bases outside the gene matches. The CDR3 here is CASSQDRTSEQETQYF. The CDR3, as DNA: TGCGCCAGCAGCCAAGATCGCACTAGCGAGCAAGAGACCCAGTACTTC.

This rearrangement joins TRBV5-1 to TRBJ2-3, with no clear D. CDR3 length: 11 residues. CDR1 is SGHRS, CDR2 YFSETQ, per germline. The V end was cut by 4 bases, the J end by 4 bases, with 4 bases between. CDR3 sequence reads: CASSLADTQYF. The CDR3 DNA reads as TGCGCCAGCAGCCTCGCAGATACGCAGTATTTT.

V is TRBV11-3 and J is TRBJ1-6, with a weak D call TRBD1 (5 bases). The CDR3 extends over 16 amino acids. Germline CDR1 reads SGHNT; CDR2 reads YENEEA. V was shortened by 2 bases and J by 8 bases, with 16 bases between the two germline ends. The CDR3 loop reads CASSLSGTGGYSPLHF. The CDR3 DNA reads as TGTGCCAGCAGCTTATCCGGGACGGGAGGGTATTCACCCCTCCACTTT.

The rearrangement joins TRBV19 to TRBJ2-3; no reliable D call. The V and J ends lost 6 bases and 1 base respectively, with 8 bases between them. Germline CDR1 is LNHDA and CDR2 is SQIVND (reference sequence). The CDR3 runs to 13 residues. In DNA form, the CDR3 reads TGTGCCAGTAGCGTCGCGGGCACAGATACGCAGTATTTT. Encoded protein: CASSVAGTDTQYF.

This rearrangement joins TRBV4-3 to TRBJ2-5; no clear D gene. CDR1 and CDR2 (germline): LGHNA, YSLEER. The CDR3 covers 15 residues. Trimming left V 2 bases short and J 5 bases short, with 15 bases between. Here the CDR3 DNA reads TGCGCCAGCAGCCAAAGTCCACAGTTCGCGGAGACCCAGTACTTC. This encodes CASSQSPQFAETQYF.

The V gene is TRBV19, the J gene TRBJ1-2, with D possibly TRBD1 on 5 matching bases. The V gene lost 6 bases and the J gene lost 8 bases, with 13 bases spanning the gap. CDR3 size: 12 residues. Germline V CDR1 and CDR2: LNHDA, SQIVND (reference sequence). The CDR3 here is CASSTGVDGYTF. The CDR3 DNA sequence: TGTGCCAGTAGCACAGGAGTTGACGGCTACACCTTC.

V gene TRBV4-3 combines with J gene TRBJ1-2, with D perhaps TRBD1 (6 bases). This CDR3 is built from 14 residues. Deletions cut 0 bases from V and 8 bases from J, with 13 bases between. In germline, CDR1 is LGHNA, CDR2 YSLEER. The chain's CDR3 is CASSQEGGARGYTF. CDR3 sequence (DNA): TGCGCCAGCAGCCAAGAAGGGGGGGCTCGGGGCTACACCTTC.

The chain combines TRBV30 with TRBJ2-7; tentative D call: TRBD2 (6 bases). This CDR3 is built from 14 residues. Deletions cut 3 bases from V and 6 bases from J, with 18 bases between. From germline, CDR1 is GTSNPN and CDR2 SVGIG (reference sequence). The CDR3 DNA reads as TGTGCCTGGAGCTTCCGGGAGATGTCGAGCGAGCAGTACTTC. Amino acid sequence: CAWSFREMSSEQYF.

Comments on this clone: One end of the junction does not line up with germline, which may come from a read error. The chain is built from TRBV14 and TRBJ2-2, with D possibly being TRBD2 (6 bases). The length of the CDR3 is 14 residues. Germline-derived CDR1 and CDR2 are SGHDN and FVKESK. The CDR3 is CASRQARDSGELFF. The CDR3 DNA reads TGTGCCAGCAGACAAGCCAGGGACTCCGGGGAGCTGTTTTTT. The entire variable domain, with the rest obtained from reference TRBV14 and TRBJ2-2, is as follows: EAGVTQFPSHSVIEKGQTVTLRCDPISGHDNLYWYRRVMGKEIKFLLHFVKESKQDESGMPNNRFLAERTGGTYSTLKVQPAELEDSGVYFCASRQARDSGELFFGEGSRLTVL.

This rearrangement joins TRBV30 to TRBJ1-6; 8 bases are a match to TRBD1. The CDR3 covers 16 residues. J lost 7 bases, V lost 0 bases, and 8 bases had no gene match. CDR1 GTSNPN and CDR2 SVGIG come from the germline V gene (reference sequence). CDR3 nucleotides: TGTGCCTGGAGTGTACTCGGAGACAGGGGAAATTCACCCCTCCACTTT. Its protein is CAWSVLGDRGNSPLHF.

The rearrangement joins TRBV6-5 to TRBJ1-2; 7 nucleotides line up with TRBD1. Germline V gene data show CDR1 as MNHEY and CDR2 as SVGAGI. Trimming at V came to 3 bases and at J to 3 bases, leaving 7 bases not matched to a gene. The CDR3 totals 15 residues. CDR3: CASSYGQGVYYGYTF. For the CDR3, the DNA is TGTGCCAGCAGTTATGGTCAGGGGGTCTACTATGGCTACACCTTC.

The gene calls are TRBV28 and TRBJ1-5, with D perhaps matching TRBD1 (6 bases). The germline V gene has CDR1 MDHEN and CDR2 SYDVKM. The CDR3 is 16 amino acids. V was clipped by 4 bases and J by 1 base, with 14 bases between them. CDR3 nucleotides: TGTGCCAGCAGTTCCACCCGGGGGGGCAGCAATCAGCCCCAGCATTTT. Translated: CASSSTRGGSNQPQHF.

This chain connects TRBV30 to TRBJ2-2; the D gene is possibly TRBD1 (6 bases). Germline assignment: CDR1 GTSNPN and CDR2 SVGIG (reference sequence). The ends were cut back, 0 bases at V and 0 bases at J, with 20 bases in the middle. The length of the CDR3 is 19 residues. The CDR3 DNA reads TGTGCCTGGAGTGTATCCGGACAGAGCATCCAGGCGAACACCGGGGAGCTGTTTTTT. This encodes CAWSVSGQSIQANTGELFF.

The V gene is TRBV5-4, the J gene TRBJ2-7, with 12 bases matching TRBD2. V shed 4 bases, J shed 3 bases, and the junction held 5 bases outside the gene matches. The CDR3 is 15 amino acids. Germline V gene sequence: CDR1 SGHNT, CDR2 YYREEE (reference sequence). This chain's CDR3 is CASSLTSGSYYEQYF. The DNA for the CDR3 is TGTGCCAGCAGCCTGACTAGCGGGAGCTACTACGAGCAGTACTTC.